A single sample gave rise to the 2 T cell receptor beta chains below, sequenced in a study of low-dose radiotherapy and immunotherapy resistance in tumors (dated by TCRdb to the early 2020s). The sample's time point label, in plain terms: after trial treatment. What the treatment or condition label conveys for this sample: LDRT plus nivolumab, ipilimumab, low-dose cyclophosphamide and aspirin (RACIN trial). Sequencing was performed on an Illumina HiSeq 2500. First-strand cDNA was synthesized using Superscript III and a set of TRAV- and TRBV-specific primers, so that both TCRalpha and TCRbeta chains were covered. TCRs were amplified for about 18 PCR cycles with Phusion, using a constant-region primer paired with the adapter attached to the V primers. TCRdb reanalyzed the raw reads on its own, using fastp at Q25 for trimming and MiXCR for clone calling, and kept in-frame beta chains. All rows with the same CDR3 protein become a single entry with the most common DNA and genes. A total of roughly 90,000 distinct CDR3 sequences appear in this sample, around a fifth of them only once. 9.5% to 15% of the sample goes to the ten largest clones.

This specimen was PBMCs, taken after low-dose radiotherapy plus immunotherapy. These receptors all come from a female donor with ovarian cancer.

The chain's CDR3 is CASSQGSSYNEQFF. In DNA, the CDR3 is TGTGCCAGCAGCCAAGGATCGAGTTACAATGAGCAGTTCTTC. The chain is built from TRBV3-1 and TRBJ2-1; D remains unclear. Germline-derived CDR1 and CDR2 are LGHDT and YNNKEL (reference sequence). CDR3 length: 14 amino acids. Deletions cut 1 base from V and 4 bases from J, with 8 bases between.

A word on this clonotype: Only one base separates this from a far larger clonotype, so it likely reflects a read error. CDR3: CASSYSREVKGYTF. The CDR3 DNA is TGTGCCAGCAGTTACTCGAGGGAGGTAAAAGGCTACACCTTC. The rearrangement joins TRBV12-3 or TRBV12-4 to TRBJ1-2; no firm D call. This CDR3 spans 14 amino acids. V was shortened by 4 bases and J by 8 bases, with 17 bases between the two germline ends.